The 26 T cell receptor beta chains listed next were all sequenced from one sample in a study of T cell responses to AZD1222 COVID-19 vaccine. TCRdb keeps only in-frame clones here, not all; method: immunoSEQ multiplex PCR. In the table there are around 250,000 clones, over 85% of which are singletons. Here the sequenced sample was peripheral blood, taken on day 0 of AZD1222 vaccination. These receptors all come from an adult in good health.

The chain recombines TRBV5-8 with TRBJ1-1, with D unresolved. V lost 1 base to trimming and J lost 1 base, with 8 bases between them. The CDR3 loop spans 14 amino acids. Germline V gene data show CDR1 as SGHTS and CDR2 as YDEGEE. CDR3 coding DNA: TGTGCCAGCAGCTTGTATCCGGAGAACACTGAAGCTTTCTTT. This codes for CASSLYPENTEAFF.

The V gene is TRBV3-1 (or the pseudogene TRBV3-2), the J gene TRBJ2-3; 10 bases are shared with TRBD2. Trimming cost V 3 bases and J 2 bases; bases outside gene matches: 8. CDR3 length: 17 residues. CDR1 LGHDT and CDR2 YNNKEL come from the germline V gene (reference sequence). The CDR3 here is CASSHSPTSGYTDTQYF. CDR3 DNA: TGTGCCAGCAGCCATTCGCCGACTAGCGGGTACACAGATACGCAGTATTTT.

The genes are TRBV7-2 and TRBJ1-2, with unresolved D. The V gene's germline CDR1 is SGHTA and CDR2 FQGNSA. The V gene lost 4 bases and the J gene lost 6 bases, with 12 bases spanning the gap. This CDR3 is built from 13 residues. The CDR3 reads CASSSRPSDGYTF. In nucleotides, the CDR3 is TGTGCCAGCAGCTCCCGCCCTTCTGATGGCTACACCTTC.

The DNA for the CDR3 is TGCAGTGCTAGTGCCGCCCTAGCGGGAGTACCCCAAGAGACCCAGTACTTC. This gives the protein CSASAALAGVPQETQYF. The chain is built from TRBV20-1 and TRBJ2-5; 10 bases map to TRBD2. This CDR3 contains 17 residues. Germline assignment: CDR1 DFQATT and CDR2 SNEGSKA (reference sequence). With V trimmed by 3 bases and J by 1 base, 11 bases remained unmatched.

The chain joins TRBV27 to TRBJ2-1, with 9 nucleotides matching TRBD1. The J segment lost 1 base and the V segment lost 6 bases, leaving 4 bases of the junction unmatched. This CDR3 has 15 residues. Germline CDR1 MNHEY, CDR2 SMNVEV (reference sequence). The CDR3 sequence: CASRLGQGSYNEQFF. DNA for the CDR3: TGTGCCAGCAGACTCGGACAGGGGTCCTACAATGAGCAGTTCTTC.

V is TRBV19 and J is TRBJ1-2, with 8 bases fitting TRBD1. The CDR3 extends over 16 amino acids. The germline V gene encodes CDR1 LNHDA and CDR2 SQIVND (reference sequence). V was clipped by 0 bases and J by 5 bases; unmatched bases: 8. The CDR3 DNA reads TGTGCCAGTAGTATAGATTCTGGCAGGGGGCCTTATGGCTACACCTTC. It encodes CASSIDSGRGPYGYTF.

J is TRBJ2-1 and V is TRBV9; D call uncertain. With 3 bases removed from V and 6 bases from J, the gap between germline ends came to 10 bases. CDR1 and CDR2 (germline): SGDLS, YYNGEE. This CDR3 spans 13 amino acids. DNA for the CDR3: TGTGCCAGCAGCGGACCCTGGGGCAATGAGCAGTTCTTC. Protein sequence: CASSGPWGNEQFF.

CDR3 coding DNA: TGTGCCTGGAGTAGGCCAGGCTACGAGCAGTACTTC. Protein: CAWSRPGYEQYF. This chain connects TRBV30 to TRBJ2-7; no firm D call. Germline V gene sequence: CDR1 GTSNPN, CDR2 SVGIG (reference sequence). V was shortened by 2 bases and J by 3 bases, with 8 bases between the two germline ends. CDR3 size: 12 residues.

This clone was observed once. J is TRBJ1-2 and V is TRBV28; D unclear. The CDR3 runs to 14 residues. The V gene's germline CDR1 is MDHEN and CDR2 SYDVKM. V lost 3 bases, J lost 8 bases, and 16 bases lay in between. The CDR3 is CASSLEGKPRGYTF. Written as DNA, the CDR3 is TGTGCCAGCAGTTTGGAAGGAAAGCCCAGGGGCTACACCTTC.

V gene TRBV30 combines with J gene TRBJ1-5, with D possibly matching TRBD1 (5 bases). This CDR3 is 14 amino acids long. With 0 bases removed from V and 4 bases from J, the gap between germline ends came to 10 bases. Germline V lookup: CDR1 GTSNPN, CDR2 SVGIG (reference sequence). The CDR3 spells CAWSVGDGNQPQHF. The CDR3, as DNA: TGTGCCTGGAGTGTAGGGGACGGGAATCAGCCCCAGCATTTT.

The chain's CDR3 is CASSSISRTYEQYF. The CDR3 bases are TGTGCCAGCAGCTCGATTTCCCGGACCTACGAGCAGTACTTC. V is TRBV13 and J is TRBJ2-7; D is unresolved. This CDR3 has 14 amino acids. V was trimmed by 4 bases and J by 2 bases, leaving 12 bases between them. CDR1 is PRHDT, CDR2 FYEKMQ, per germline (reference sequence). The entire variable domain, with the rest obtained from reference TRBV13 and TRBJ2-7, is as follows: AAGVIQSPRHLIKEKRETATLKCYPIPRHDTVYWYQQGPGQDPQFLISFYEKMQSDKGSIPDRFSAQQFSDYHSELNMSSLELGDSALYFCASSSISRTYEQYFGPGTRLTVT.

The gene calls are TRBV7-2 and TRBJ2-3; TRBD2 matches 8 bases. Germline loops: CDR1 SGHTA, CDR2 FQGNSA. The V and J ends lost 1 base and 0 bases, in that order; junction bases with no gene match: 12. This CDR3 has 19 residues. The CDR3 region is CASSLGLVAGNPSTDTQYF. CDR3 coding DNA: TGTGCCAGCAGCTTAGGTCTCGTAGCGGGGAACCCTAGCACAGATACGCAGTATTTT.

This rearrangement joins TRBV2 to TRBJ1-5; D may be TRBD1 (6 bases). Per germline, CDR1 SNHLY and CDR2 FYNNEI. This CDR3 is built from 12 residues. Deletions cut 9 bases from V and 2 bases from J, with 8 bases between. The CDR3: CARPGGNQPQHF. CDR3 in DNA: TGTGCCAGACCAGGGGGCAATCAGCCCCAGCATTTT.

The J gene is TRBJ1-6, the V gene TRBV19; the D gene is possibly TRBD1 (6 bases). The CDR3 consists of 14 residues. V was cut by 6 bases and J by 14 bases, with 20 bases left in between. The V gene's germline CDR1 is LNHDA and CDR2 SQIVND (reference sequence). The CDR3 spells CASSSGDTLLALHF. The CDR3, as DNA: TGTGCCAGTAGCTCCGGGGACACCCTATTGGCCCTCCACTTT.

The chain has TRBV18 and TRBJ1-1; 8 bases fit TRBD1. The CDR3 has 15 residues. Germline V lookup: CDR1 KGHSH, CDR2 LQKENI. Losses at the gene ends were 4 bases for V and 3 bases for J; bases not matched to a gene: 7. The CDR3 DNA is TGTGCCAGCTCACTCACGGACAGGGCTGACACTGAAGCTTTCTTT. Its protein product is CASSLTDRADTEAFF.

V and J are TRBV29-1 and TRBJ2-1, with D perhaps TRBD2 (5 bases). The CDR3 spans 14 residues. The V and J ends lost 3 bases and 1 base respectively, with 10 bases between them. Germline CDR1 and CDR2: SQVTM and ANQGSEA. CDR3 amino acids: CSVDGGSSYNEQFF. The CDR3 DNA reads TGCAGCGTTGATGGCGGGTCATCCTACAATGAGCAGTTCTTC.

This rearrangement joins TRBV19 to TRBJ1-2, with 7 nucleotides matching TRBD1. V gave up 2 bases and J gave up 2 bases; unmatched junction bases: 2. Germline V lookup: CDR1 LNHDA, CDR2 SQIVND (reference sequence). CDR3 length: 14 residues. CDR3 protein: CASSIRDSNYGYTF. In DNA form, the CDR3 reads TGTGCCAGTAGTATACGGGACAGCAACTATGGCTACACCTTC.

The chain links TRBV28 to TRBJ1-1; maybe TRBD1 (6 bases). The CDR3 is 16 residues long. Trimming removed 3 bases from V and 4 bases from J, with 18 bases in between. Per germline, CDR1 MDHEN and CDR2 SYDVKM. CDR3 DNA sequence: TGTGCCAGCAGTTTTGCCCCACCAACAGGGATCACTGAAGCTTTCTTT. Its protein product is CASSFAPPTGITEAFF.

The V call is TRBV5-6, the J call TRBJ1-6; maybe TRBD1 (6 bases). Trimming took off 4 bases at V and 6 bases at J, with 14 bases between the two ends. Germline V CDR1 and CDR2: SGHDT, YYEEEE. This CDR3 contains 15 residues. CDR3 sequence: CASSPTQGINSPLHF. The CDR3 DNA follows: TGTGCCAGCAGCCCTACTCAGGGGATTAATTCACCCCTCCACTTT.

The V call is TRBV5-4, the J call TRBJ2-1, with 14 nucleotides matching TRBD2. The CDR3 consists of 16 residues. V shed 4 bases, J shed 3 bases, and the junction held 3 bases outside the gene matches. Germline V lookup: CDR1 SGHNT, CDR2 YYREEE (reference sequence). The DNA of the CDR3 is TGTGCCAGCAGCCGAGGACTAGCGGGGGGCTACAATGAGCAGTTCTTC. Translation: CASSRGLAGGYNEQFF.

The rearrangement joins TRBV5-1 to TRBJ2-7, with 8 bases aligning to TRBD1. Trimming at V came to 4 bases and at J to 3 bases, leaving 6 bases not matched to a gene. CDR1 and CDR2 from the germline V gene are SGHRS and YFSETQ. The CDR3 length is 14 residues. This CDR3 reads CASSQVQGGYEQYF. Here the CDR3 DNA reads TGCGCCAGCAGCCAGGTACAGGGGGGCTACGAGCAGTACTTC.

V gene TRBV7-8 combines with J gene TRBJ2-4, with a tentative D call TRBD1 (5 bases). V lost 4 bases, J lost 5 bases, and 12 bases lay in between. Per germline, CDR1 SGHVS and CDR2 FQNEAQ. This CDR3 is 14 amino acids long. CDR3 residues: CASSYRRVENIQYF. The DNA of the CDR3 is TGTGCCAGCAGCTACAGGAGAGTTGAAAACATTCAGTACTTC.

As to this clone: This CDR3 is also generated by other DNA sequences in the sample. The V call is TRBV28, the J call TRBJ1-2; D uncertain. Germline V gene data show CDR1 as MDHEN and CDR2 as SYDVKM. The ends were cut back, 8 bases at V and 0 bases at J, with 4 bases in the middle. CDR3 length equals 11 residues. The CDR3 DNA sequence: TGTGCCAGCGGATCTAACTATGGCTACACCTTC. Amino acid sequence: CASGSNYGYTF.

The table lists this clone with a count of one. The V call is TRBV5-1, the J call TRBJ1-1; 7 nucleotides line up with TRBD1. V trimming: 5 bases; J trimming: 2 bases; junction bases outside the gene matches: 6. Germline V gene data show CDR1 as SGHRS and CDR2 as YFSETQ. CDR3 length equals 14 residues. The CDR3 DNA follows: TGCGCCAGCAGGATAACAGGGGACAACACTGAAGCTTTCTTT. Translation: CASRITGDNTEAFF.

V gene TRBV28 combines with J gene TRBJ2-6; 14 bases are shared with TRBD2. This CDR3 contains 17 residues. The V gene end was trimmed by 6 bases and the J gene end by 4 bases; junction bases not matched to a gene: 5. Germline CDR1 MDHEN, CDR2 SYDVKM. The CDR3 region is CASSPGLAGVGANVLTF. The CDR3 coding sequence is TGTGCCAGCAGCCCGGGACTAGCGGGGGTGGGGGCCAACGTCCTGACTTTC.

The chain recombines TRBV7-2 with TRBJ1-1; a weak D match, TRBD1 (6 bases). The CDR3 is made up of 14 amino acids. Trimming took 6 bases from V and 0 from J, leaving 11 bases between them. The germline V gene encodes CDR1 SGHTA and CDR2 FQGNSA. CDR3 DNA: TGTGCCAGCAGACGAGGGACACTGAACACTGAAGCTTTCTTT. Residues: CASRRGTLNTEAFF.